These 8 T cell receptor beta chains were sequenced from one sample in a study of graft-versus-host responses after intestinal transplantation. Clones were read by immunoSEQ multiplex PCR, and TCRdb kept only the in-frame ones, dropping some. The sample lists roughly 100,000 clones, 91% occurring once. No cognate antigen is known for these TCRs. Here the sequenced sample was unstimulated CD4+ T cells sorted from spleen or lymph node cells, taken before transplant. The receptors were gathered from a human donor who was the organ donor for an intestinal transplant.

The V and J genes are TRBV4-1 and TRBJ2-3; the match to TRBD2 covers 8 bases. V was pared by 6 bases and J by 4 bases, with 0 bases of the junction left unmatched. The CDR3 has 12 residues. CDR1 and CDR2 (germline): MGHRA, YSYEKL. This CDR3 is CASRRGADTQYF. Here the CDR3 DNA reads TGCGCCAGCAGGCGGGGGGCAGATACGCAGTATTTT.

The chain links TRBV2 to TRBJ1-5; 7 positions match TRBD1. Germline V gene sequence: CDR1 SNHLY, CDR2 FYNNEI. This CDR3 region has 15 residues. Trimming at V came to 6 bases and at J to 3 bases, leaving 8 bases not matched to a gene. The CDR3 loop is CASRAEGQPNQPQHF. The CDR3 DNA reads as TGTGCCAGCAGAGCAGAGGGACAGCCCAATCAGCCCCAGCATTTT.

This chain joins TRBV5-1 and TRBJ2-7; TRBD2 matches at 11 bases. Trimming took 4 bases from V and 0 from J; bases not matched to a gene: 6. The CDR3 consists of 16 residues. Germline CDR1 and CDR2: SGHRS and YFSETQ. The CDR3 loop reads CASSLLAGDFSYEQYF. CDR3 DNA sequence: TGCGCCAGCAGCCTACTAGCGGGGGACTTCTCCTACGAGCAGTACTTC.

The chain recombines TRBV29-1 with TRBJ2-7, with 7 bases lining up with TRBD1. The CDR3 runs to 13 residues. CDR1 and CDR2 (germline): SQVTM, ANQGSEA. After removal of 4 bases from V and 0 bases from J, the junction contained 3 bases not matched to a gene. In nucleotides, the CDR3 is TGCAGCGTTGGGGGACAGTCCTCCTACGAGCAGTACTTC. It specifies CSVGGQSSYEQYF.

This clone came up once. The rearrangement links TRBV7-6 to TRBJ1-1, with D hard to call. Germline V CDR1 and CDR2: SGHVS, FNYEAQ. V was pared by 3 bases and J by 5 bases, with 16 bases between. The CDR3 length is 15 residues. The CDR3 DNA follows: TGTGCCAGCAGCTTCAATGCGGGGTCCCGGACTGAAGCTTTCTTT. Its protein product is CASSFNAGSRTEAFF.

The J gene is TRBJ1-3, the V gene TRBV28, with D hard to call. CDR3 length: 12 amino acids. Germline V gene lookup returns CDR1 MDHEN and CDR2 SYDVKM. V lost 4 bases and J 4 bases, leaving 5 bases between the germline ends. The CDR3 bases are TGTGCCAGCAGTTCCCTCGGAAACACCATATATTTT. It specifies CASSSLGNTIYF.

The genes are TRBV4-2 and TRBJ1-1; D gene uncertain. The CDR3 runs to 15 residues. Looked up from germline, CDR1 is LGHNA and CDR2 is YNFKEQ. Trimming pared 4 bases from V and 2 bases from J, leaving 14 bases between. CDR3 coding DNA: TGTGCCAGCAGCCCACAGTACCGGGGAAACACTGAAGCTTTCTTT. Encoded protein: CASSPQYRGNTEAFF.

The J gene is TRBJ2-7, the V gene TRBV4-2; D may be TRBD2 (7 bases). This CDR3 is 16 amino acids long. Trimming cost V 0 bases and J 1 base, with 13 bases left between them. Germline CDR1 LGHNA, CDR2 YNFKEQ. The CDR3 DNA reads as TGTGCCAGCAGCCAAGAGGGAAGGGGGGGTTCCTACGAGCAGTACTTC. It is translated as CASSQEGRGGSYEQYF.